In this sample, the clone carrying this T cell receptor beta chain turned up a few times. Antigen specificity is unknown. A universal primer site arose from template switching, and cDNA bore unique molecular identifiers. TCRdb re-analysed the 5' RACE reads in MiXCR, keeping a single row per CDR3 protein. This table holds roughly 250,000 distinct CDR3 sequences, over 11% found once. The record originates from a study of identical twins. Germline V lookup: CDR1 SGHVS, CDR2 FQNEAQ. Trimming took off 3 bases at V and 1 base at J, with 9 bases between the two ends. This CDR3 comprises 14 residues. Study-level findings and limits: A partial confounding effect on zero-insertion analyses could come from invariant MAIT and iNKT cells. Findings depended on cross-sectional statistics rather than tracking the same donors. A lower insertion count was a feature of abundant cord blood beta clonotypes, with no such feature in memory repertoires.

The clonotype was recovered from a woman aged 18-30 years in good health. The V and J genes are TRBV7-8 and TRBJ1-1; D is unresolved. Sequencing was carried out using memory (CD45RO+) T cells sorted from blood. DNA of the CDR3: TGTGCCAGCAGCTTCCAGACTGGGAACACTGAAGCTTTCTTT. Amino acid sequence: CASSFQTGNTEAFF.